These T cell receptor beta chains were read from a single sample in a study of long-term antiretroviral therapy in people with HIV. Sequencing used immunoSEQ multiplex PCR; TCRdb keeps in-frame clones, though not all of them. The data show about 36,000 clones, roughly 93% seen once. Specimen: unsorted PBMCs, collected 4.1 years after starting antiretroviral therapy. These receptors originate from a woman between 45 and 65 years old with HIV. CDR3s include the opening cysteine and the closing phenylalanine or tryptophan. Fields, in order: V gene, J gene, D gene, CDR3 protein. The D gene is left open where the match is weak.

>TRBV12-5|TRBJ2-3|.
CASATGSRGSNTQYF
>TRBV7-2|TRBJ2-5|.
CASSLVPIGETQYF
>TRBV5-6|TRBJ2-1|TRBD1
CASSLASTGNEQFF
>TRBV11-1|TRBJ2-7|.
CASSLDRDEQYF
>TRBV14|TRBJ1-2|.
CASSQVGKGAYGYTF
>TRBV4-3|TRBJ1-3|.
CASSRGITGSGNTIYF
>TRBV5-4|TRBJ2-3|.
CASSLASDTQYF
>TRBV7-9|TRBJ2-1|.
CASSLRFNEQFF
>TRBV7-3|TRBJ2-3|.
CASSPAGRGTQYF
>TRBV12-5|TRBJ2-7|.
CASGRTDTYEQYF
>TRBV2|TRBJ1-3|.
CASSEDRYSGNTIYF
>TRBV19|TRBJ1-5|.
CASRRTQGLLEPQHF
>TRBV11-2|TRBJ2-7|.
CASSLDVSSYEQYF
>TRBV6-4|TRBJ2-3|TRBD2
CASRNRRTSGTTDTQYF
>TRBV19|TRBJ2-6|TRBD1
CASSNLQGAGANVLTF
>TRBV18|TRBJ2-3|.
CASSPKGSTDTQYF
>TRBV2|TRBJ2-3|.
CASNGNTGPSTDTQYF
>TRBV10-2|TRBJ1-1|TRBD1
CASNDRAGVAFF
>TRBV19|TRBJ1-1|TRBD1
CASSIGQVNTEAFF
>TRBV6-4|TRBJ2-5|.
CASGGGETQYF
>TRBV7-3|TRBJ2-3|.
CASSVLGDTGTDTQYF
>TRBV7-9|TRBJ1-2|TRBD1
CASSQGGQTANYGYTF
>TRBV27|TRBJ2-3|.
CASSSQGANTDTQYF
>TRBV5-8|TRBJ1-1|.
CASSLAGMVTEAFF
>TRBV13|TRBJ1-2|.
CASSDGQFLGGYTF
>TRBV5-1|TRBJ2-5|TRBD1
CASSLVGQELETQYF
>TRBV6-4|TRBJ1-1|.
CASSEAGNTEAFF